The 2 T cell receptor beta chains below all came from one sample that was sequenced in a study of cytomegalovirus exposure and HLA in healthy donors. It was with 60 Vbeta and 13 Jbeta primers that the PCR ran. Some clones are missing from TCRdb's copy, which holds only in-frame ones; the method was immunoSEQ multiplex PCR. The sample carries about 160,000 clones, 70% to 80% recorded once. Sequencing input: PBMCs. All receptors come from a man aged 18 to 29 in good health and CMV-seropositive.

The chain has TRBV5-1 and TRBJ1-6; no reliable D call. Germline values: CDR1 SGHRS, CDR2 YFSETQ. The ends were cut back, 4 bases at V and 5 bases at J, with 13 bases in the middle. This CDR3 has 15 amino acids. The CDR3 sequence: CASSPRASDNSPLHF. The CDR3 nucleotides are TGCGCCAGCAGCCCGAGGGCGTCGGATAATTCACCCCTCCACTTT.

The rearrangement links TRBV19 to TRBJ1-2; 7 bases are shared with TRBD1. The trim removed 10 bases at V and 8 bases at J, leaving 16 bases unmatched. This CDR3 has 14 residues. Germline V gene lookup returns CDR1 LNHDA and CDR2 SQIVND (reference sequence). CDR3 in amino acids: CAIGTGADMEGYTF. The CDR3 DNA sequence: TGTGCCATCGGAACAGGGGCTGATATGGAAGGCTACACCTTC.